The source of this T cell receptor beta chain is a study of tumor and adjacent non-tumor tissue in lung cancer (dated by TCRdb to the late 2010s). Context from the whole study: The cohort included 12 adenocarcinoma, a couple of squamous cell carcinoma and 1 small cell lung cancer patients. The approximately 15 patients were aged roughly 31 to 80 years, included about 10 men and 5 women, and had TNM stage I to III disease. The study compared bulk TCRbeta repertoires from lung tumor tissue and matched distant non-tumor lung tissue of about 15 lung cancer patients. Sequencing generated a total of more than 95 million productive TCRbeta reads, averaging about 4.17 million reads per sample. Approximately 31 paired specimens, one tumor and one normal lung sample per patient, were profiled by TCRbeta CDR3 sequencing. On the study overall, not on this receptor specifically: Neither the sequencing platform nor unique molecular identifiers are mentioned in the methods. Peripheral blood was not sequenced, so blood TCRbeta repertoires were not examined in the lung cancer patients of the study. The top 100 clones accounted for a significantly larger cumulative portion of the repertoire in normal lung than in tumor tissue. Tumor tissue showed significantly higher TCR diversity (inverse Simpson) than normal lung tissue, at roughly 430 vs 170 (P = 0.0075, Mann-Whitney U test). Only 15 or so patients were included in the cohort, and the need for larger samples and more detailed clinical data was noted by the authors. TCR diversity was significantly higher in younger patients, and greater tumor TCR diversity was associated with shorter overall survival and shorter disease-free survival.

The cysteine opens and the phenylalanine closes a CDR3 of 11 amino acids. Kept here is only the CDR3 DNA, which spans 33 bases and is read in frame from base 1. Sequences MDHEN (CDR1) and SYDVKM (CDR2) are obtained from the germline V gene. In regard to this clonotype: Its antigen is not yet known. An end of the junction differs from the germline gene, which may be a read error.

Bulk unsorted tissue served as the source for RNA extraction, and RNA quality was assessed using a NanoDrop ND-1000 and an Agilent 2100. Normal lung samples were distant non-tumor tissue taken more than 3 cm from the tumor edge. Newly diagnosed lung cancer patients without prior chemotherapy who had been admitted for thoracic surgery in China between August and November 2014 were enrolled as donors. Anyone who had undergone radiotherapy or chemotherapy before, or who had another cancer at the same time, was left out of the study. Pieces of surgical tissue measuring roughly 1-2.1 cm3 were kept in RNAlater solution and held at -80 degrees C until needed. The library was prepared using multiplex PCR. Data came from an Illumina HiSeq 2500. TCRbeta libraries were constructed through three rounds of nested PCR with primers (Table S4) according to protocols adapted from ARM-PCR. Before sequencing, PCR products of 200-500 bp were excised from the gel and purified with the QIAquick gel extraction kit. For the original study's pipeline: Trimmomatic was used to clean the reads, FLASH merged the cleaned reads into complete CDR3 sequences, and MiTCR assigned the sequences to V(D)J germline segments. VDJtools was used to compute clonal diversity as the inverse Simpson's index. A read counted as productive if the sequence was in-frame and lacked a premature stop codon. TCRdb trimmed the raw reads at Q25, called clones with MiXCR and kept productive beta chains. CDR3 protein sequences are deduplicated, and each keeps its most common genes and DNA. The V and J calls follow TCRdb's processing rather than the paper's. The sample table lists approximately 120,000 distinct CDR3 sequences, roughly two thirds of them with a count of one. Jointly, the top ten make up roughly 19% of the sample.

The sample comprised distant non-tumor lung tissue. The receptor chain draws on TRBV28 and TRBJ2-7; TRBD1 fits 7 bases in the junction. The receptor was derived from a man between 60 and 75 years old with non-small cell lung cancer. The nucleotides read TGTGCCAGCAGTTACAGGGGAGAGCAGTGCTTT. Translation gives CASSYRGEQCF.